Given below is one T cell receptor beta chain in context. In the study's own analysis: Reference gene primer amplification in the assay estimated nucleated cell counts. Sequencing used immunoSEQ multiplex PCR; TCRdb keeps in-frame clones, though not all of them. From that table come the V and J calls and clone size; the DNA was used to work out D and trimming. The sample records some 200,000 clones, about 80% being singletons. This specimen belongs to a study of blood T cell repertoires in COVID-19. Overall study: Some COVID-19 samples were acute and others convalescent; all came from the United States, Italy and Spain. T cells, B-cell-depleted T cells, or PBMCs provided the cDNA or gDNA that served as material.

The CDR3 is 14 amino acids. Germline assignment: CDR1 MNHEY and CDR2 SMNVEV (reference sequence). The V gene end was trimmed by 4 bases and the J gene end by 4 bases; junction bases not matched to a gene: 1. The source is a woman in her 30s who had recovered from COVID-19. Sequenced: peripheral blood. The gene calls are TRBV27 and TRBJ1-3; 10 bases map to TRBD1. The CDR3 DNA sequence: TGTGCCAGCAGTTCGACAGGGGGCGGAAACACCATATATTTT. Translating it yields CASSSTGGGNTIYF.